Included here is one TCR beta chain sequence, with context. Its antigen is unidentified. This entry comes from a study of chemoradiotherapy in HPV16-positive cancers. Measured with immunoSEQ multiplex PCR; TCRdb has only the in-frame clones, and not every one. The sample lists approximately 15,000 clones, about three quarters occurring once. Study results and caveats: In HPV16-positive patients, HPV-responsive T-cell expansion tracked better recurrence-free survival.

The material was obtained from a patient who underwent chemoradiotherapy. This clonotype was sampled from a human donor with HPV-associated anogenital cancer.

Here the CDR3 reads CASSSRAGRSTEAFF. In DNA, the CDR3 is TGTGCCAGCAGCTCGCGGGCAGGGAGGAGTACTGAAGCTTTCTTT. This chain joins TRBV7-2 and TRBJ1-1; a possible D gene is TRBD1 (5 bases). There are 15 residues in the CDR3. From germline, CDR1 is SGHTA and CDR2 FQGNSA. V was trimmed by 4 bases and J by 5 bases, leaving 17 bases between them.